The present T cell receptor beta chain was sequenced within a study of cytomegalovirus exposure and HLA in healthy donors. The PCR was carried out with 60 Vbeta primers and 13 Jbeta primers. Clones were read by immunoSEQ multiplex PCR, and TCRdb kept only the in-frame ones, dropping some. This repertoire shows about 160,000 clones, 84% found once; its top ten account for about 6%. In regard to this clone: Antigen specificity is unknown.

Study results and limitations: Common viral pathogens (according to a later analysis) appeared linked to several of the most significant clusters.

The CDR3 loop spans 12 amino acids. Germline V gene lookup returns CDR1 LNHDA and CDR2 SQIVND (reference sequence). Trimming removed 4 bases from V and 3 bases from J, with 4 bases in between. V gene TRBV19 combines with J gene TRBJ1-5; no definite D call. Sequenced sample: PBMCs. This clonotype was obtained from a man over 45 in good health and CMV-seropositive. The CDR3 sequence is CASSTLNQPQHF. The CDR3 DNA reads as TGTGCCAGTAGTACCCTCAATCAGCCCCAGCATTTT. Supplemented by reference TRBV19 and TRBJ1-5, the full variable domain reads DGGITQSPKYLFRKEGQNVTLSCEQNLNHDAMYWYRQDPGQGLRLIYYSQIVNDFQKGDIAEGYSVSREKKESFPLTVTSAQKNPTAFYLCASSTLNQPQHFGDGTRLSIL.